Each of the 6 T cell receptor beta chains below was sequenced from the same sample in a study of post-analysis software for immune sequencing data. Findings of the study overall: Patients had higher frequencies than controls of five or six TRBV segments, including TRBV5-6, TRBV5-1 and TRBV20-1.

Which antigens these TCRs recognize remains unknown. Tagging with unique molecular identifiers was a feature of the TCR beta cDNA libraries. TCRdb re-called the PCR reads with MiXCR, one entry per CDR3 protein. The sample lists roughly 540,000 distinct CDR3 sequences, roughly 34% occurring once. Sample: blood. The source is a girl aged 2-17 years with multiple sclerosis.

In this sample, this clonotype turned up a few times. The chain has TRBV6-5 and TRBJ2-3; the D gene could be TRBD1 or TRBD2 (5 bases each). V lost 6 bases and J 11 bases, leaving 24 bases between the germline ends. The CDR3 consists of 15 residues. Looked up from germline, CDR1 is MNHEY and CDR2 is SVGAGI. CDR3 sequence reads: CASSTPGREGRMQYF. CDR3 in DNA: TGTGCCAGCAGCACGCCGGGACGCGAGGGTCGGATGCAGTATTTT.

V gene TRBV11-2 combines with J gene TRBJ2-3, with 10 nucleotides matching TRBD1. Germline V gene data show CDR1 as SGHAT and CDR2 as FQNNGV. V shed 5 bases and J 4 bases; nucleotides not matched to a gene: 6. This CDR3 is 15 amino acids long. The chain's CDR3 is CASSQGQGRPDTQYF. In DNA form, the CDR3 reads TGTGCCAGCAGCCAGGGACAGGGGCGGCCAGATACGCAGTATTTT.

J is TRBJ2-5 and V is TRBV10-3, with unresolved D. The CDR3 is 13 residues long. The V and J ends lost 4 bases and 4 bases respectively, with 10 bases between them. Germline CDR1 is ENHRY and CDR2 is SYGVKD. CDR3 DNA: TGTGCCATCAGTGGGACCGCTAGAGAGACCCAGTACTTC. This sequence encodes CAISGTARETQYF.

The V and J genes are TRBV7-8 and TRBJ2-5; 10 bases map to TRBD1. The CDR3 runs to 16 residues. The germline V gene has CDR1 SGHVS and CDR2 FQNEAQ. V dropped 5 bases and J dropped 4; count of bases not matched to a gene: 10. Here the CDR3 reads CASSDPLTGGTETQYF. CDR3 bases: TGTGCCAGCAGCGATCCCTTGACAGGGGGCACAGAGACCCAGTACTTC.

V usage is TRBV7-9 and J usage is TRBJ2-1; possibly TRBD1 or TRBD2 for D (5 bases each). Trimming took off 5 bases at V and 7 bases at J, with 21 bases between the two ends. CDR1 is SEHNR, CDR2 FQNEAQ, per germline (reference sequence). This CDR3 contains 16 residues. The CDR3 here is CASSGGATMWTNEQFF. The CDR3 DNA follows: TGTGCCAGCAGCGGAGGAGCTACGATGTGGACAAATGAGCAGTTCTTC.

V is TRBV4-1 and J is TRBJ2-1; 15 bases are a match to TRBD2. V shed 1 base and J 7 bases; nucleotides not matched to a gene: 2. The CDR3 runs to 16 residues. Germline V lookup: CDR1 MGHRA, CDR2 YSYEKL. The CDR3 DNA reads TGCGCCAGCAGCCAAGTTGGACTAGCGGGGGGGAATGAGCAGTTCTTC. This encodes CASSQVGLAGGNEQFF.